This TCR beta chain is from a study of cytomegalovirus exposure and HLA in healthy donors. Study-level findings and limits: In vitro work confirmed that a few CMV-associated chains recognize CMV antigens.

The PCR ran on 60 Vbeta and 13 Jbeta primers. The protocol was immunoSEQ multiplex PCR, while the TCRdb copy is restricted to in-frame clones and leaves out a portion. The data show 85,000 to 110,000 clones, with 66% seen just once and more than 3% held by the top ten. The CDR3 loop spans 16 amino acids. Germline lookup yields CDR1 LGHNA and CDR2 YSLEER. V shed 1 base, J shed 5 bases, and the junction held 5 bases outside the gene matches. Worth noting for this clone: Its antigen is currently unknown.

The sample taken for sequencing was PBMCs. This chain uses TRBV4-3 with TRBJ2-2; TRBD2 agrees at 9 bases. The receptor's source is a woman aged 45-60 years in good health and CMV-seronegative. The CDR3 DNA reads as TGCGCCAGCAGCCAAGCGGCTAGCGGGACGACCGGGGAGCTGTTTTTT. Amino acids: CASSQAASGTTGELFF.